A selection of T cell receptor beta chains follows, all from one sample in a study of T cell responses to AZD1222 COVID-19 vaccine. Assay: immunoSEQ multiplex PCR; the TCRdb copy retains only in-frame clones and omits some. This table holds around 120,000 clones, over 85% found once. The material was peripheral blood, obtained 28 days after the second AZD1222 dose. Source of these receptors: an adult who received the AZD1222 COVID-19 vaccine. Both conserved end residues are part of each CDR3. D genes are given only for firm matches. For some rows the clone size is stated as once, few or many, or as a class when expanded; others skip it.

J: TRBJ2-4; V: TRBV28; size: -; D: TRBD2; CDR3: CASRGSAGDIQYF; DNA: TGTGCCAGCAGGGGTTCGGCGGGGGACATTCAGTACTTC
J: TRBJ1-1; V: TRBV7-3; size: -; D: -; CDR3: CASSKDRSTEAFF; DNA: TGTGCCAGCAGCAAGGACAGAAGCACTGAAGCTTTCTTT
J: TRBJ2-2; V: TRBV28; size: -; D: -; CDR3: CASRGDLNTGELFF; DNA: TGTGCCAGCAGGGGGGACTTGAACACCGGGGAGCTGTTTTTT
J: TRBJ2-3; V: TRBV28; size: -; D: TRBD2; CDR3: CASSLLVAGVADTQYF; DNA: TGTGCCAGCAGTTTATTGGTAGCGGGAGTGGCAGATACGCAGTATTTT
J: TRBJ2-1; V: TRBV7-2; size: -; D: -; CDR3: CASSLEGTRGDEQFF; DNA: TGTGCCAGCAGCTTAGAAGGGACTCGGGGCGATGAGCAGTTCTTC
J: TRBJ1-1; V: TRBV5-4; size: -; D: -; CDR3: CASSLVVGTEAFF; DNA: TGTGCCAGCAGCTTGGTGGTAGGGACCGAAGCTTTCTTT
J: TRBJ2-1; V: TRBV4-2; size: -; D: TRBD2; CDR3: CASSLTGGSMNEQFF; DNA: TGTGCCAGCAGCCTCACGGGAGGGTCTATGAATGAGCAGTTCTTC
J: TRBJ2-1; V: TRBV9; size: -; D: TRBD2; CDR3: CASSESPTSGGVFF; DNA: TGTGCCAGCAGCGAAAGCCCTACTAGCGGGGGGGTGTTCTTC
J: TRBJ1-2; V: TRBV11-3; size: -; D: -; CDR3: CASSSNTWDGRANYGYTF; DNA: TGTGCCAGCAGTTCCAATACTTGGGATGGCAGGGCTAACTATGGCTACACCTTC
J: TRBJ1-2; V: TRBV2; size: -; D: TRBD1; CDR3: CASSRQGAGGYTF; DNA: TGTGCCAGCAGCCGACAGGGGGCGGGGGGCTACACCTTC
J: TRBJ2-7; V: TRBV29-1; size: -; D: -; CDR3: CSVRDFSYEQYF; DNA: TGCAGCGTTCGAGACTTCTCCTACGAGCAGTACTTC
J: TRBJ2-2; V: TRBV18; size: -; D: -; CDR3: CASSPPRDTGELFF; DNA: TGTGCCAGCTCACCACCGAGGGACACCGGGGAGCTGTTTTTT
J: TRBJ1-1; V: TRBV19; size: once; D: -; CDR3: CASNQRLNTEAFF; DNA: TGTGCCAGTAATCAACGGCTGAACACTGAAGCTTTCTTT
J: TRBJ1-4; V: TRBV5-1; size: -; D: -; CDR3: CASSPTSPRARGVIREKLFF; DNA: TGCGCCAGCAGCCCCACCTCACCCCGGGCCCGGGGGGTAATAAGGGAAAAACTGTTTTTT
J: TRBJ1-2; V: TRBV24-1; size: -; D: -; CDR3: CATSGLDSGGYGYTF; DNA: TGTGCCACCAGTGGTTTGGATTCAGGCGGTTATGGCTACACCTTC
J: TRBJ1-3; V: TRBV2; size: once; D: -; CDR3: CASSGIISGNTIYF; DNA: TGTGCCAGCAGTGGGATTATCTCTGGAAACACCATATATTTT